This T cell receptor beta chain was profiled in a study of blood T cells in healthy people across ages. Note on this clonotype: Its antigen remains unknown.

Study-wide findings and caveats: The donors' CMV status was not determined, possibly confounding changes in expanded clonotypes. PBMC samples, being unsorted, prevented any conclusive comparison of naive and antigen-experienced cells.

For the second PCR, which ran for about 6 to 11 cycles, a sample-barcoded 5' primer and a J-beta primer mix were used. TCRdb recomputed calls from the 5' RACE reads with MiXCR, one row per CDR3 protein. The table has about 840,000 distinct CDR3 sequences, just under 30% seen once. This CDR3 comprises 15 residues. Germline CDR1 SNHLY, CDR2 FYNNEI. These sequences were also reported in another study, on T cells of mothers and their children. That work contributes: Samples were obtained from a few healthy Caucasian mothers and their six children. For cDNA synthesis, the complete extracted RNA was used (roughly 1.4 ug per 15 ul).

V gene TRBV2 combines with J gene TRBJ2-4, with TRBD2 identical over 9 bases. The better agreement between TRBJ2-7 and the DNA end casts doubt on the J call. This TCR was sampled from a woman in her forties in good health. Sequenced input: blood. The CDR3 sequence: CASSPSGTLKSEQYF. CDR3 coding DNA: TGTGCCAGCAGTCCTAGCGGGACCTTAAAAAGCGAGCAGTACTTC.